A single sample gave rise to the 8 T cell receptor beta chains below, sequenced in a study of blood T cell repertoires in COVID-19. TCRdb keeps only in-frame clones here, not all; method: immunoSEQ multiplex PCR. This sample carries 160,000 or so clones, roughly 89% of them seen once, and the ten largest clones take 1.5% to 2%. What was sequenced was peripheral blood. Source of these receptors: a woman aged 50 to 60 with acute or convalescent COVID-19.

This chain connects TRBV5-1 to TRBJ2-3; D gene unclear. Trimming took 4 bases from V and 0 from J, leaving 12 bases between them. This CDR3 contains 15 residues. Per germline, CDR1 SGHRS and CDR2 YFSETQ. CDR3 amino acids: CASSQAGGSTDTQYF. The CDR3, as DNA: TGCGCCAGCAGCCAGGCCGGTGGGAGCACAGATACGCAGTATTTT.

V usage is TRBV10-3 and J usage is TRBJ2-5; tentatively, D is TRBD1 (5 bases). Germline V CDR1 and CDR2: ENHRY, SYGVKD. This CDR3 is 14 amino acids long. Trimming took 2 bases from V and 2 from J, leaving 9 bases between them. The CDR3 DNA follows: TGTGCCATCAGTGAGATGGCAGGGCAAGAGACCCAGTACTTC. It encodes CAISEMAGQETQYF.

This rearrangement joins TRBV12-3 or TRBV12-4 to TRBJ1-3; no reliable D call. The CDR3 runs 13 residues. V was cut by 7 bases and J by 5 bases, with 12 bases left in between. CDR3 coding DNA: TGTGCCAGCACCGAAACTTTACGAAACACCATATATTTT. Its translation: CASTETLRNTIYF.

This sequence joins TRBV11-2 and TRBJ2-7, with a possible D match to TRBD2 (5 bases). The CDR3 runs 13 residues. CDR1 and CDR2 (germline): SGHAT, FQNNGV. Trimming shortened V by 7 bases and J by 3 bases, and 13 bases separated the two germline ends. CDR3 loop: CASTGGGFYEQYF. In DNA form, the CDR3 reads TGTGCCAGCACCGGAGGAGGTTTCTACGAGCAGTACTTC. Drawing the rest from reference TRBV11-2 and TRBJ2-7, the complete variable domain is EAGVAQSPRYKIIEKRQSVAFWCNPISGHATLYWYQQILGQGPKLLIQFQNNGVVDDSQLPKDRFSAERLKGVDSTLKIQPAKLEDSAVYLCASTGGGFYEQYFGPGTRLTVT.

This sequence joins TRBV24-1 and TRBJ2-4, with D unresolved. This CDR3 has 13 amino acids. The V end was cut by 4 bases, the J end by 8 bases, with 11 bases between. Germline CDR1 KGHDR, CDR2 SFDVKD. CDR3 sequence (DNA): TGTGCCACCAGTGAAAAAGGCCGGGACATTCAGTACTTC. It yields the protein CATSEKGRDIQYF.

A word on this clone: One end of the junction fails to match germline, which may point to a read error. The rearrangement uses TRBV3-1 (or the pseudogene TRBV3-2) and TRBJ1-1; possible D gene TRBD1, 5 bases. The CDR3 is 15 amino acids. The germline V gene encodes CDR1 LGHDT and CDR2 YNNKEL (reference sequence). This CDR3 is CASRQGYGQNTEAFF. In DNA form, the CDR3 reads TGTGCCAGCAGACAAGGGTACGGACAGAACACTGAAGCTTTCTTT.

The chain employs TRBV3-1 (or the pseudogene TRBV3-2) and TRBJ1-6, with D maybe TRBD1 (6 bases). The CDR3 extends over 15 amino acids. Germline values: CDR1 LGHDT, CDR2 YNNKEL (reference sequence). The V gene lost 4 bases and the J gene lost 7 bases, with 14 bases spanning the gap. The CDR3: CASSLSGTTNSPLHF. CDR3 nucleotide sequence: TGTGCCAGCAGCCTATCCGGGACAACCAATTCACCCCTCCACTTT.

The chain carries TRBV5-1 and TRBJ2-3; D gene unclear. The length of the CDR3 is 14 residues. CDR1 and CDR2 from the germline V gene are SGHRS and YFSETQ. V dropped 0 bases and J dropped 1 base, with 6 bases sitting between them. The CDR3 reads CASSLAGGTDTQYF. CDR3 nucleotide sequence: TGCGCCAGCAGCTTGGCTGGAGGCACAGATACGCAGTATTTT.